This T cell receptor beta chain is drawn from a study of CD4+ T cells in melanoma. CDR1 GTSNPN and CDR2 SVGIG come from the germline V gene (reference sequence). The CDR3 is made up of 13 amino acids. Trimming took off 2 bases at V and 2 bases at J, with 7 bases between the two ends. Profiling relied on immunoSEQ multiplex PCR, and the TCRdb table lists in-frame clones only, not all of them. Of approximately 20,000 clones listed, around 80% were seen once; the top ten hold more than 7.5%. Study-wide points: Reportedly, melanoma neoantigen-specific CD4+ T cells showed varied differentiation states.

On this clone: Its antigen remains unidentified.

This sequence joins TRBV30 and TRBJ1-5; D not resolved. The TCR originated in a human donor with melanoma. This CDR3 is CAWSYAGNQPQHF. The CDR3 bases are TGTGCCTGGAGTTATGCCGGCAATCAGCCCCAGCATTTT.